This T cell receptor beta chain was retrieved from a study of human T cells and chemical hapten exposure (dated by TCRdb to 2020 to 2022). About the study as a whole: For sensitization, 2% DPC in acetone was applied to an approximately 2 cm by approximately 2 cm area of upper inner arm skin. Throughout the study period of about 22 weeks, patients also received therapeutic DPC doses to the scalp every week. Patch testing on the upper back used Finn chambers containing 0.01% DPC, with scoring done after 6 days according to International Contact Dermatitis Research Group standards. Alopecia areata with under or over 50% scalp involvement, alopecia totalis and alopecia universalis were represented in the patient cohort, which was mostly female. Libraries were combined into a pool for sequencing, and differences in TCR yield between samples came mainly from small differences in library volumes within the pool. In alopecia patients, the study followed how the peripheral blood TCR repertoire changed in vivo over primary and secondary sensitization to diphenylcyclopropenone (DPC), a hapten. Patient blood was sampled pre-sensitization (week 0) and at 2, 6 and about 24 weeks after DPC sensitization. For TCR sequencing, blood came from 25 to 35 alopecia patients at anywhere from one to four time points (pre-sensitization, 2, 6 and 24 weeks). On the study overall, not on this receptor specifically: Because every patient had alopecia, a presumed autoimmune disease, the patients' immune response might differ from that of healthy individuals. The number of PT1 expanded TCRs positively correlated with patch test score, significant at thresholds 8, 16 and 32 but not 4. DPC sensitization did not change the number of TCRs with a frequency above 1 in 1000, and there was no evidence of changes in global repertoire structure. Significantly more large CDR3 similarity clusters were formed by expanded TCRs than by pre-sensitization or healthy control sets, consistent with antigen-driven responses. Repeated subsampling changed both the strength of the expansion versus patch-test correlation and the threshold at which the correlation became significant.

This clonotype was observed many times. Its antigen is unknown. No base quality values were provided; no much bigger clone lies one nucleotide off. CDR1 and CDR2 are drawn from the germline V gene: MGHRA, YSYEKL. V trim: 6 bases; J trim: 3 bases; unmatched bases: 8. Including the terminal cysteine and phenylalanine, the CDR3 comprises 15 residues. The DNA shown is the 45-base CDR3, in frame from base 1. The receptor library was made with RACE. This sample was sequenced with a NextSeq 500. During library preparation, unique molecular identifiers were attached to individual cDNA molecules so that TCRs could be counted quantitatively and reproducibly. From each blood RNA sample, both TCR alpha and TCR beta chains were sequenced. The authors' analysis ran thus. The median number of TCRs per sample was 85,000 to 100,000, ranging from roughly 23,224 to 690,600. The Decombinator software suite was used to annotate the V, J and CDR3 of the TCR reads. To make PS versus PT1 abundance plots, every sample was subsampled to the same number of TCRs (28,000). TCRs were defined as expanded if absent before sensitization and observed at least eight times at the 2-week time point. Clones were called with MiXCR by TCRdb after fastp trimmed the public reads at Q25, and only in-frame beta chains were retained. Identical CDR3 protein sequences are pooled into one entry, listed with their most common genes and DNA. Here the V and J calls rest on TCRdb's processing, not on the authors' analysis. In all, the sample holds about 300,000 distinct CDR3 sequences, and around 5.5% of those were seen once. The top ten constitute over 6.5% of the sample.

The label giving this sample's time point can be read as: pre-sensitization, week 0. The sample's treatment or condition, from its label and the paper: therapeutic diphenylcyclopropenone sensitization with weekly scalp DPC. Blood at each patch-test visit was drawn before the patch test was applied. Eligible patients were aged 18 to 70, diagnosed with alopecia, deemed suitable for DPC therapy, and excluded if pregnant. Unfractionated whole blood was collected in Tempus Blood RNA tubes, and total RNA was extracted from that blood. The clonotype was recovered from a woman in her late teens or twenties with alopecia areata. Some clones in this sample may be carry-over from other donors' samples. The chain uses TRBV4-1 and TRBJ2-3, with 8 junctional bases fitting TRBD2. The sequencing used whole blood, collected in connection with sensitization to the hapten diphenylcyclopropenone (DPC). The CDR3 loop reads CASSSVRGATDTQYF. The DNA sequence is as follows: TGCGCCAGCAGTTCAGTGCGGGGGGCAACAGATACGCAGTATTTT.